These 27 T cell receptor beta chains originate from one sample sequenced in a study of T cell responses to AZD1222 COVID-19 vaccine. This table comes from immunoSEQ multiplex PCR, and its TCRdb copy is limited to in-frame clones, with some not included. The repertoire holds approximately 140,000 clones, with 75% to 95% as singletons. Sequenced here: peripheral blood, sampled 28 days after the second AZD1222 dose. Source of these receptors: an adult who received the AZD1222 COVID-19 vaccine.

The rearrangement links TRBV6-1 to TRBJ2-6; TRBD2 is a possible D gene (6 bases). Deletions cut 1 base from V and 9 bases from J, with 10 bases between. Germline V lookup: CDR1 MNHNS, CDR2 SASEGT. This CDR3 comprises 14 residues. CDR3 amino acids: CASSEVKGLNVLTF. CDR3 DNA sequence: TGTGCCAGCAGTGAAGTGAAGGGACTCAACGTCCTGACTTTC.

This clone was seen ten or more times. A read error may produce the germline difference seen at one junction end. J is TRBJ1-1 and V is TRBV7-9; no clear D. CDR1 is SEHNR and CDR2 is FQNEAQ in the germline V gene (reference sequence). This CDR3 is built from 12 residues. The CDR3 nucleotides read TGTGCCAGCAGCATAGCAGTGATTGAAGCTTTCTTT. It encodes CASSIAVIEAFF.

The chain carries TRBV10-3 and TRBJ2-1, with 12 positions matching TRBD2. CDR3 size: 16 residues. In germline, CDR1 is ENHRY, CDR2 SYGVKD. J lost 9 bases, V lost 2 bases, and 8 bases had no gene match. The CDR3 DNA is TGTGCCATCAGTGAGGACAGGACTAGCGGGAAGGGTGAGCAGTTCTTC. This encodes CAISEDRTSGKGEQFF.

This chain joins TRBV5-1 and TRBJ2-1; 15 nucleotides align to TRBD2. The CDR3 contains 17 residues. Germline V lookup: CDR1 SGHRS, CDR2 YFSETQ. V trimming: 0 bases; J trimming: 8 bases; junction bases outside the gene matches: 6. The DNA for the CDR3 is TGCGCCAGCAGCTTGGCAGTGGGACTAGCGGGAGGCGATGAGCAGTTCTTC. Its translation is CASSLAVGLAGGDEQFF.

This chain joins TRBV30 and TRBJ1-6; D is ambiguous. This CDR3 has 12 residues. Per germline, CDR1 GTSNPN and CDR2 SVGIG (reference sequence). Trimming removed 3 bases from V and 10 bases from J, with 10 bases in between. CDR3 coding DNA: TGTGCCTGGAGCCCGTTAGGATCACCCCTCCACTTT. This sequence encodes CAWSPLGSPLHF. Complete variable domain (other parts from reference TRBV30 and TRBJ1-6): SQTIHQWPATLVQPVGSPLSLECTVEGTSNPNLYWYRQAAGRGLQLLFYSVGIGQISSEVPQNLSASRPQDRQFILSSKKLLLSDSGFYLCAWSPLGSPLHFGNGTRLTVT.

The chain couples TRBV29-1 to TRBJ2-7; 7 bases map to TRBD1. Germline V CDR1 and CDR2: SQVTM, ANQGSEA. J gave up 6 bases and V 3 bases, and 11 bases lay outside the gene matches. CDR3 length equals 14 residues. The CDR3 sequence is CSVDWGRGHSEQYF. The CDR3 coding sequence is TGCAGCGTTGACTGGGGAAGGGGGCATAGCGAGCAGTACTTC.

V gene TRBV12-3 or TRBV12-4 combines with J gene TRBJ2-1; TRBD2 might be the D (7 bases). This CDR3 spans 13 amino acids. The V end lost 6 bases, the J end lost 9 bases, and 15 bases lay between the germline ends. CDR3 bases: TGTGCCAGCAGCTGGGGGGGGGCCGGTGAGCAGTTCTTC. Protein product: CASSWGGAGEQFF.

The chain is built from TRBV10-1 and TRBJ2-1, with unresolved D. Germline loops: CDR1 WNHNN, CDR2 SYGVQD (reference sequence). The length of the CDR3 is 13 residues. Trimming took 5 bases from V and 0 from J, leaving 5 bases between them. The CDR3 DNA follows: TGCGCCAGCAGTCAGAGCTCCTACAATGAGCAGTTCTTC. This translates into CASSQSSYNEQFF.

The chain carries TRBV2 and TRBJ1-4; D possibly corresponds to TRBD1 (5 bases). With 1 base removed from V and 5 bases from J, the gap between germline ends came to 11 bases. Germline CDR1 reads SNHLY; CDR2 reads FYNNEI. The CDR3 totals 15 residues. CDR3 sequence (DNA): TGTGCCAGCAGTGAAGGGTCAGGGTGGAATGAAAAACTGTTTTTT. It codes for CASSEGSGWNEKLFF.

V is TRBV5-1 and J is TRBJ2-2; maybe TRBD2 (5 bases). CDR3 length: 19 residues. Trimming took 4 bases from V and 1 from J, leaving 23 bases between them. Germline CDR1 and CDR2: SGHRS and YFSETQ. CDR3 loop: CASSRPSWGPEVNTGELFF. The CDR3 coding sequence is TGCGCCAGCAGCCGTCCCTCTTGGGGTCCGGAGGTGAACACCGGGGAGCTGTTTTTT.

The chain is built from TRBV11-2 and TRBJ2-3; D not certain. This CDR3 is built from 15 residues. The germline V gene encodes CDR1 SGHAT and CDR2 FQNNGV. V was cut by 1 base and J by 0 bases, with 8 bases left in between. CDR3 coding DNA: TGTGCCAGCAGCTTAGTACAGACTAGCACAGATACGCAGTATTTT. This sequence encodes CASSLVQTSTDTQYF.

For this clone: The junction differs from germline at one of its ends, possibly a read error. The rearrangement uses TRBV2 and TRBJ1-1; possible D gene TRBD1, 5 bases. CDR3 size: 14 residues. Germline CDR1 SNHLY, CDR2 FYNNEI. Written as DNA, the CDR3 is TGTGCCAGCACCCCGCCTCCAAGGGACTCTGAATCTTTCTTT. This codes for CASTPPPRDSESFF.

This chain links TRBV21-1 with TRBJ2-7; the table assigns TRBD2, which was not confirmed against the DNA. TRBV21-1 has pseudogene status. The CDR3 totals 20 residues. CDR3 amino acids: CASSKASTTSGRARGREQYF. CDR3 sequence (DNA): TGTGCCAGCAGCAAAGCTTCAACGACTAGCGGGAGGGCCAGAGGTCGGGAGCAGTACTTC.

The genes are TRBV27 and TRBJ2-7; 9 bases map to TRBD2. The trim removed 0 bases at V and 2 bases at J, leaving 5 bases unmatched. This CDR3 contains 16 residues. Germline V gives CDR1 MNHEY, CDR2 SMNVEV (reference sequence). The CDR3 spells CASSLSRLAATYEQYF. For the CDR3, the DNA is TGTGCCAGCAGTTTATCCCGACTAGCGGCTACCTACGAGCAGTACTTC.

This clone was counted a few times. J is TRBJ2-7 and V is TRBV2, with D unresolved. The V end lost 5 bases, the J end lost 7 bases, and 9 bases lay between the germline ends. CDR1 is SNHLY and CDR2 is FYNNEI in the germline V gene. The CDR3 is 11 amino acids. This CDR3 reads CASSPRQEQYF. Here the CDR3 DNA reads TGTGCCAGCAGTCCACGGCAGGAGCAGTACTTC. Together with reference TRBV2 and TRBJ2-7, the CDR3 gives the full variable domain: EPEVTQTPSHQVTQMGQEVILRCVPISNHLYFYWYRQILGQKVEFLVSFYNNEISEKSEIFDDQFSVERPDGSNFTLKIRSTKLEDSAMYFCASSPRQEQYFGPGTRLTVT.

This rearrangement joins TRBV10-3 to TRBJ1-1; 8 bases match TRBD1. The germline gives CDR1 ENHRY, CDR2 SYGVKD. This CDR3 is 13 amino acids long. The J segment lost 2 bases and the V segment lost 7 bases, leaving 3 bases of the junction unmatched. The CDR3 reads CAITGQGNTEAFF. DNA for the CDR3: TGTGCCATCACTGGACAGGGAAACACTGAAGCTTTCTTT.

The chain carries TRBV7-8 and TRBJ2-7; TRBD1 is a possible D gene (5 bases). CDR3 length: 13 residues. The germline gives CDR1 SGHVS, CDR2 FQNEAQ. V was pared by 2 bases and J by 3 bases, with 8 bases between. CDR3 sequence (DNA): TGTGCCAGCAGCTTAATACAGGACTACGAGCAGTACTTC. This gives the protein CASSLIQDYEQYF.

This clone appeared once. The chain combines TRBV6-4 with TRBJ2-2, with D possibly being TRBD2 (6 bases). The CDR3 has 14 amino acids. The germline V gene has CDR1 MRHNA and CDR2 SNTAGT. The V end was cut by 3 bases, the J end by 1 base, with 6 bases between. CDR3 nucleotides: TGTGCCAGCAGTGAGCGGGGGAACACCGGGGAGCTGTTTTTT. It specifies CASSERGNTGELFF.

This clone is a singleton in its sample. The CDR3 bases are TGTGCCAGCAGCCCCCCGACTAGCGGGAGTAACTACGAGCAGTACTTC. Its protein product is CASSPPTSGSNYEQYF. The chain employs TRBV6-2 or TRBV6-3 and TRBJ2-7; 12 positions agree with TRBD2. CDR1 is MNHEY and CDR2 is SVGEGT in the germline V gene. The CDR3 spans 16 residues. V gave up 6 bases and J gave up 3 bases; unmatched junction bases: 9.

J is TRBJ1-1 and V is TRBV10-3; possible D gene TRBD1, 5 bases. In germline, CDR1 is ENHRY, CDR2 SYGVKD. CDR3 length: 13 amino acids. Trimming left V 5 bases short and J 5 bases short, with 12 bases between. DNA for the CDR3: TGTGCCATCAGTCAAGGCAGGGAGACTGAAGCTTTCTTT. Amino acids: CAISQGRETEAFF.

The chain combines TRBV7-9 with TRBJ2-2; no clear D. This CDR3 has 13 residues. Trimming left V 0 bases short and J 4 bases short, with 3 bases between. Per germline, CDR1 SEHNR and CDR2 FQNEAQ (reference sequence). For the CDR3, the DNA is TGTGCCAGCAGCTTAGCTATCACCGGGGAGCTGTTTTTT. Amino acid sequence: CASSLAITGELFF. The entire variable domain, with the rest obtained from reference TRBV7-9 and TRBJ2-2, is as follows: DTGVSQNPRHKITKRGQNVTFRCDPISEHNRLYWYRQTLGQGPEFLTYFQNEAQLEKSRLLSDRFSAERPKGSFSTLEIQRTEQGDSAMYLCASSLAITGELFFGEGSRLTVL.

The J gene is TRBJ1-1, the V gene TRBV27; 7 bases fit TRBD1. The CDR3 runs to 16 residues. Germline assignment: CDR1 MNHEY and CDR2 SMNVEV (reference sequence). V lost 3 bases, J lost 7 bases, and 14 bases stayed unmatched. The CDR3 loop reads CASSFLVDRARGEAFF. The CDR3 bases are TGTGCCAGCAGTTTCCTCGTCGACAGGGCTAGGGGTGAAGCTTTCTTT.

J is TRBJ1-5 and V is TRBV19, with TRBD1 matching 8 bases. This CDR3 is built from 16 residues. V lost 5 bases and J lost 4; bases outside the gene matches: 10. Per the germline V gene, CDR1 is LNHDA and CDR2 is SQIVND (reference sequence). In nucleotides, the CDR3 is TGTGCCAGTAGTCCGATCGACAGGGGAGGTAATCAGCCCCAGCATTTT. Translating it yields CASSPIDRGGNQPQHF.

The V call is TRBV6-5, the J call TRBJ2-7; perhaps TRBD1 as D (6 bases). The germline gives CDR1 MNHEY, CDR2 SVGAGI. Trimming cost V 7 bases and J 5 bases, with 15 bases left between them. CDR3 length equals 13 residues. The CDR3 protein is CASTSDRLNEQYF. The CDR3 region has the DNA TGTGCCAGCACCTCGGACAGACTCAACGAGCAGTACTTC.

V gene TRBV30 combines with J gene TRBJ1-1; D is ambiguous. CDR1 GTSNPN and CDR2 SVGIG come from the germline V gene (reference sequence). The CDR3 loop spans 11 amino acids. Trimming took off 5 bases at V and 10 bases at J, with 14 bases between the two ends. CDR3 DNA sequence: TGTGCCTGGGGCCGAAGTAGAGTAGCTTTCTTT. Its translation is CAWGRSRVAFF. Looking up the rest from reference TRBV30 and TRBJ1-1 gives the full variable domain: SQTIHQWPATLVQPVGSPLSLECTVEGTSNPNLYWYRQAAGRGLQLLFYSVGIGQISSEVPQNLSASRPQDRQFILSSKKLLLSDSGFYLCAWGRSRVAFFGQGTRLTVV.

The rearrangement joins TRBV5-1 to TRBJ2-7; tentatively, D is TRBD1 (6 bases). V shed 0 bases and J shed 1 base, with 11 bases lying between them. CDR1 and CDR2 from the germline V gene are SGHRS and YFSETQ. CDR3 length equals 15 residues. CDR3 region: CASSLEAGESYEQYF. DNA of the CDR3: TGCGCCAGCAGCTTGGAAGCAGGGGAGTCCTACGAGCAGTACTTC.

This clone came up once. The rearrangement links TRBV2 to TRBJ1-5; D is unclear. Germline-derived CDR1 and CDR2 are SNHLY and FYNNEI. The CDR3 runs to 15 residues. V was trimmed by 3 bases and J by 2 bases, leaving 11 bases between them. The CDR3 DNA reads as TGTGCCAGCAGTGACGGTTCAGGCGGCAATCAGCCCCAGCATTTT. Protein: CASSDGSGGNQPQHF.